A selection of T cell receptor beta chains follows, all from one sample in a study of blood T cell repertoires in COVID-19. The method was immunoSEQ multiplex PCR; TCRdb's version includes in-frame clones alone and lacks a portion of them. Of about 270,000 clones in the sample, 80% to 90% are singletons; the top ten hold approximately 12%. The sequenced sample consisted of peripheral blood. The receptors here all came from a woman younger than 45 with COVID-19, enrolled during active disease. The CDR3 runs from the conserved cysteine through the conserved F or W. A D gene is named only where the DNA matches it firmly. Only some rows state a clone size, as once, few, many or a class for expanded clones.

CDR3aa	CDR3nt	d_gene	v_gene	j_gene	abundance
CASSYSRDRSYEQYF	TGTGCCAGCAGCTACTCCCGGGACAGGTCCTACGAGCAGTACTTC	TRBD1	TRBV5-6	TRBJ2-7	.
CATSDRGASHPPDTQYF	TGTGCCACCAGTGATCGGGGGGCTAGCCATCCTCCAGATACGCAGTATTTT	.	TRBV24-1	TRBJ2-3	.
CASSETGLGGETQYF	TGCGCCAGCAGCGAGACAGGTCTCGGAGGGGAGACCCAGTACTTC	.	TRBV10-2	TRBJ2-5	.
CATSRWGPTDTQYF	TGTGCCACCAGCAGGTGGGGGCCCACAGATACGCAGTATTTT	.	TRBV15	TRBJ2-3	.
CASSPDRAPSYEQYF	TGTGCCAGCAGTCCGGACAGGGCCCCCTCCTACGAGCAGTACTTC	TRBD1	TRBV27	TRBJ2-7	.
CASSSISSGGASNEQFF	TGTGCCAGCTCATCAATTTCTAGCGGGGGGGCCTCCAATGAGCAGTTCTTC	TRBD2	TRBV18	TRBJ2-1	.
CASSNKQGLGDQPQHF	TGTGCCAGCAGCAATAAACAGGGGTTAGGCGATCAGCCCCAGCATTTT	.	TRBV21-1	TRBJ1-5	.
CASTRRGLGEQYF	TGTGCCAGCACCCGGCGGGGCTTAGGCGAGCAGTACTTC	.	TRBV5-4	TRBJ2-7	.
CAWRQTGFRGYTF	TGTGCCTGGAGACAAACAGGGTTTAGAGGCTACACCTTC	.	TRBV30	TRBJ1-2	.
CASSRTGISNQPQHF	TGTGCCAGCTCACGAACAGGTATTTCCAATCAGCCCCAGCATTTT	.	TRBV18	TRBJ1-5	.
CAAPGLRDRGTEQYF	TGTGCCGCACCGGGACTCCGGGACAGGGGGACCGAGCAGTACTTC	TRBD1	TRBV19	TRBJ2-7	.
CASSPIGGPGGSEQYF	TGTGCCAGCTCACCAATTGGCGGTCCTGGGGGCTCCGAGCAGTACTTC	.	TRBV18	TRBJ2-7	.
CSVAGATSTDTQYF	TGCAGCGTTGCGGGAGCAACTAGCACAGATACGCAGTATTTT	.	TRBV29-1	TRBJ2-3	once
CASMPNDYYGYTF	TGTGCCAGCATGCCGAACGACTACTATGGCTACACCTTC	.	TRBV12-3/TRBV12-4	TRBJ1-2	.
CAISESGDYGYTF	TGTGCCATCAGTGAGTCGGGAGATTATGGCTACACCTTC	.	TRBV10-3	TRBJ1-2	.
CASSPGQGAEYGYTF	TGCGCCAGCAGCCCCGGACAGGGGGCGGAATATGGCTACACCTTC	TRBD1	TRBV5-1	TRBJ1-2	.
CASSQDYGLPSTDTQYF	TGTGCCAGCAGCCAAGATTACGGACTACCTAGCACAGATACGCAGTATTTT	.	TRBV3-1/TRBV3-2	TRBJ2-3	.
CASSLSLPPADTQYF	TGTGCCAGCAGCCTTAGCCTACCCCCCGCAGATACGCAGTATTTT	.	TRBV7-8	TRBJ2-3	.
CASSLVRGGRTGELFF	TGTGCCAGCAGCTTGGTACGGGGGGGCCGGACCGGGGAGCTGTTTTTT	TRBD2	TRBV5-5	TRBJ2-2	.
CASSLVTLIADTQYF	TGTGCCAGCAGCTTAGTTACTCTAATTGCAGATACGCAGTATTTT	.	TRBV7-8	TRBJ2-3	.
CASSLAGGQETQYF	TGTGCCAGCAGCTTGGCGGGGGGCCAAGAGACCCAGTACTTC	TRBD2	TRBV5-4	TRBJ2-5	many
CASSHVFDRDRSPPQFF	TGCGCCAGCAGCCACGTTTTTGACCGGGACAGGTCTCCTCCGCAGTTCTTC	TRBD1	TRBV4-1	TRBJ2-1	.
CASSFRGLGYEQFF	TGTGCCAGCAGTTTTAGGGGTCTCGGGTATGAGCAGTTCTTC	.	TRBV27	TRBJ2-1	few
CASASTGELFF	TGTGCCAGCGCGAGCACCGGGGAGCTGTTTTTT	.	TRBV6-5	TRBJ2-2	.
CASSRTGQILGNTIYF	TGTGCCAGCAGTCGGACAGGGCAAATTCTTGGAAACACCATATATTTT	TRBD1	TRBV2	TRBJ1-3	.
CATSEGPLGLTGAFF	TGTGCCACCAGTGAAGGTCCCTTAGGACTTACAGGGGCTTTCTTT	.	TRBV24-1	TRBJ1-1	.
CSASVGGMDEQFF	TGCAGTGCTAGTGTGGGGGGGATGGATGAGCAGTTCTTC	TRBD2	TRBV20-1	TRBJ2-1	.
CASSQGANTGELFF	TGTGCCAGTTCACAGGGGGCTAACACCGGGGAGCTGTTTTTT	TRBD1	TRBV13	TRBJ2-2	.
CASSQDRPRAGGNEQFF	TGCGCCAGCAGCCAAGACCGCCCGAGAGCGGGGGGGAATGAGCAGTTCTTC	TRBD2	TRBV4-1	TRBJ2-1	.
CASSLAVIATYNEQFF	TGTGCCAGCAGCTTAGCAGTAATAGCTACCTACAATGAGCAGTTCTTC	.	TRBV7-8	TRBJ2-1	.
CASSWAVVATGAEAFF	TGTGCCAGCAGCTGGGCGGTGGTCGCCACCGGGGCTGAAGCTTTCTTT	.	TRBV7-8	TRBJ1-1	.
CASSQQRGGYEQYF	TGTGCCAGCAGCCAACAGCGGGGGGGGTACGAGCAGTACTTC	TRBD2	TRBV14	TRBJ2-7	.
CASSQDPTGGLGTQYF	TGTGCCAGCAGCCAAGACCCCACCGGGGGGCTGGGGACCCAGTACTTC	.	TRBV4-2	TRBJ2-5	.
CASRTGMNQPQHF	TGTGCCAGCAGGACAGGAATGAATCAGCCCCAGCATTTT	.	TRBV28	TRBJ1-5	.
CASLSRDRPNYGYTF	TGTGCCAGCCTTAGTCGGGATCGCCCTAACTATGGCTACACCTTC	.	TRBV28	TRBJ1-2	.
CASSYSKYRGWSYTF	TGTGCCAGCAGTTACTCGAAGTACAGGGGTTGGAGCTACACCTTC	TRBD1	TRBV6-5	TRBJ1-2	.
CASSQGGSYGYTF	TGCGCCAGCAGCCAAGGGGGCAGCTATGGCTACACCTTC	.	TRBV4-1	TRBJ1-2	.
CASSLGDNLAKNIQYF	TGCGCCAGCAGCTTGGGGGACAATCTAGCCAAAAACATTCAGTACTTC	.	TRBV5-1	TRBJ2-4	.
CASSPFPRDRDYEQYF	TGTGCCAGCAGCCCCTTCCCCCGGGACAGGGACTACGAGCAGTACTTC	TRBD1	TRBV11-2	TRBJ2-7	.
CASSIGSGGDTSTDTQYF	TGTGCCAGTAGTATAGGGAGCGGGGGAGACACCAGCACAGATACGCAGTATTTT	TRBD2	TRBV19	TRBJ2-3	.
CASSLVRLAGEIGEQFF	TGTGCCAGCAGCTTGGTAAGGCTAGCGGGGGAGATTGGTGAGCAGTTCTTC	TRBD2	TRBV5-4	TRBJ2-1	.
CASSIGTGGQPQHF	TGTGCCAGTAGTATCGGGACAGGGGGCCAGCCCCAGCATTTT	TRBD1	TRBV19	TRBJ1-5	.
CASSLVGGGWREQYF	TGTGCCAGCAGCTTGGTTGGAGGCGGGTGGAGGGAGCAGTACTTC	.	TRBV5-6	TRBJ2-7	.
CAIKGQPNTGELFF	TGTGCCATCAAAGGACAGCCGAACACCGGGGAGCTGTTTTTT	.	TRBV6-5	TRBJ2-2	.
CASTEGLGYGYTF	TGTGCCAGCACCGAGGGACTTGGCTATGGCTACACCTTC	.	TRBV6-5	TRBJ1-2	.